This entry features one T cell receptor beta chain sequence. Its specificity is unknown. Here immunoSEQ multiplex PCR was the method, and the copy in TCRdb shows in-frame clones only, minus some. The top ten hold around 5.2% of the sample, which has tens of thousands of clones, just over 90% seen once. This sample was included in a study of T cell responses to AZD1222 COVID-19 vaccine. Whole-study results and caveats: In the spike-specific TCR repertoire, nearly half reportedly target unmutated variant regions. Without day 14 samples, only post-peak T cell repertoires were studied. Seropositivity was recorded at baseline in only a handful of AZD1222 recipients.

V lost 8 bases and J lost 2, with 9 bases in between. This CDR3 contains 12 residues. The germline V gene has CDR1 ENHRY and CDR2 SYGVKD. The TCR sequence derives from an adult in good health. The V call is TRBV10-3, the J call TRBJ2-5; D gene uncertain. Sequencing used peripheral blood, obtained on day 0 of AZD1222 vaccination. The CDR3 region is CAIGADQETQYF. The CDR3 nucleotides read TGTGCCATCGGAGCAGATCAAGAGACCCAGTACTTC.